This T cell receptor (beta chain) was found in a study of cytomegalovirus exposure and HLA in healthy donors. Whole-study findings and limits: Indistinguishable V segments such as TRBV6-2 and TRBV6-3 were excluded.

Points on this clone: Its antigen is as yet unknown. The junction shows a germline mismatch at one end, possibly a read error.

This CDR3 has 14 residues. The germline V gene encodes CDR1 SSHAT and CDR2 FNYEAQ (reference sequence). A multiplex PCR was run with 60 Vbeta primers and 13 Jbeta primers. Method: immunoSEQ multiplex PCR; TCRdb's copy keeps in-frame clones and lacks some. This sample has around 190,000 clones, with 65% to 80% found just once. Input material: PBMCs. This sequence was found in a woman in her thirties or forties in good health and CMV-seronegative. The chain has TRBV7-7 and TRBJ2-5; TRBD1 is a possible D gene (5 bases). CDR3 loop: CASSPRTSQETQYF. The CDR3 nucleotides are TGTGCTAGCAGCCCTCGGACAAGCCAAGAGACCCAGTACTTC.